Given below is one T cell receptor beta chain in context. These data are taken from a study of early T cells in non-severe SARS-CoV-2 infection. The V end lost 2 bases, the J end lost 3 bases, and 17 bases lay between the germline ends. In germline, CDR1 is MDHEN, CDR2 SYDVKM. The CDR3 totals 16 residues. Tagging with unique molecular identifiers was applied to individual cDNA molecules. TCRdb passed the 5' RACE reads through MiXCR, listing each CDR3 protein once. The sample consists of roughly 110,000 distinct CDR3 sequences, roughly 10% of them appearing once. The chain employs TRBV28 and TRBJ2-7; D possibly uses TRBD1 or TRBD2 (5 bases each). The sample comprised whole blood. The receptor comes from an adult who was a healthcare worker with PCR-confirmed SARS-CoV-2 infection or an uninfected control (not recorded which). The CDR3 nucleotides are TGTGCCAGCAGTTTAGGGGGAATAGGACGTAACTACGAGCAGTACTTC. Amino acid sequence: CASSLGGIGRNYEQYF.